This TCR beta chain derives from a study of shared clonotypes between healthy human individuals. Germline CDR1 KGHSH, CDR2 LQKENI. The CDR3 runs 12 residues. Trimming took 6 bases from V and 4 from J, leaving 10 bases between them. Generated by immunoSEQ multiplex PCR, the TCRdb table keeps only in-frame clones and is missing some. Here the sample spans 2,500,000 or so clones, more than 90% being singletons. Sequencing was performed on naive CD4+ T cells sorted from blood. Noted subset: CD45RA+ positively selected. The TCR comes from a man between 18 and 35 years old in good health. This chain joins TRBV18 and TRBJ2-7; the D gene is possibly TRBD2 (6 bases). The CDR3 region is CASSNGGYEQYF. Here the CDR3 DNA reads TGTGCCAGCTCTAACGGGGGTTACGAGCAGTACTTC.